The rows below give T cell receptor beta chains drawn from one sample of a study of T cell repertoires and HLA-DP antigens. These receptors have no identified antigens. Here immunoSEQ multiplex PCR was the method, and the copy in TCRdb shows in-frame clones only, minus some. The repertoire holds about 89,000 clones, with approximately 86% as singletons. Sequenced material: CD4+ T cells from PBMCs. These receptors all come from a man aged 50 or older in good health and CMV-seronegative. Each CDR3 is given with its conserved first and last residue. The order of the fields is clone size, V gene, J gene, D gene, CDR3 DNA, CDR3 protein. The D gene is left open where the match is weak. Size is stated for part of the rows, as once, few or many counts, or as a class when the clone is expanded.

clone size: .; V gene: TRBV7-2; J gene: TRBJ2-7; D gene: TRBD2; CDR3 DNA: TGTGCCAGCAGCTCAAGGACTAGCGGGGTATTGTACTTC; CDR3 protein: CASSSRTSGVLYF
clone size: .; V gene: TRBV14; J gene: TRBJ2-3; D gene: .; CDR3 DNA: TGTGCCAGCAGCCAAGAGAAGCGCACAGATACGCAGTATTTT; CDR3 protein: CASSQEKRTDTQYF
clone size: .; V gene: TRBV28; J gene: TRBJ2-1; D gene: .; CDR3 DNA: TGTGCCAGCAGTTTGGGAGGAGGAGGGCCTTGGAATGAGCAGTTCTTC; CDR3 protein: CASSLGGGGPWNEQFF
clone size: .; V gene: TRBV6-5; J gene: TRBJ2-5; D gene: .; CDR3 DNA: TGTGCCAGCAGTTACTGGAGCCAAGAGACCCAGTACTTC; CDR3 protein: CASSYWSQETQYF
clone size: .; V gene: TRBV5-1; J gene: TRBJ2-5; D gene: TRBD2; CDR3 DNA: TGCGCCAGCAGCTCAGGGGTAGCGGGAGCAGCAGAGACCCAGTACTTC; CDR3 protein: CASSSGVAGAAETQYF
clone size: .; V gene: TRBV28; J gene: TRBJ2-7; D gene: TRBD1; CDR3 DNA: TGTGCCAGCGGTGACCTACAGGGGCGCGAGCAGTACTTC; CDR3 protein: CASGDLQGREQYF
clone size: .; V gene: TRBV19; J gene: TRBJ1-5; D gene: .; CDR3 DNA: TGTGCCAGTAGTGTCGACAGTTTCAGCAATCAGCCCCAGCATTTT; CDR3 protein: CASSVDSFSNQPQHF
clone size: few; V gene: TRBV7-6; J gene: TRBJ2-7; D gene: .; CDR3 DNA: TGTGCCAGCAGCTTAACGGGCCAGGGCTACGAGCAGTACTTC; CDR3 protein: CASSLTGQGYEQYF
clone size: .; V gene: TRBV30; J gene: TRBJ1-2; D gene: .; CDR3 DNA: TGTGCCTGGAGTAGTGGAACCCCCTATGGCTACACCTTC; CDR3 protein: CAWSSGTPYGYTF
clone size: .; V gene: TRBV4-1; J gene: TRBJ2-2; D gene: .; CDR3 DNA: TGCGCCAGCAGCCAAGGTGGGGGGGCGTCGAACACCGGGGAGCTGTTTTTT; CDR3 protein: CASSQGGGASNTGELFF
clone size: once; V gene: TRBV29-1; J gene: TRBJ1-4; D gene: .; CDR3 DNA: TGCAGCGTTACCAATGGTAATGAAAAACTGTTTTTT; CDR3 protein: CSVTNGNEKLFF
clone size: .; V gene: TRBV29-1; J gene: TRBJ2-2; D gene: .; CDR3 DNA: TGCAGCGTTGACAGGGGTGTAGGCGGGGAGCTGTTTTTT; CDR3 protein: CSVDRGVGGELFF
clone size: .; V gene: TRBV29-1; J gene: TRBJ2-1; D gene: TRBD1; CDR3 DNA: TGCAGCGTGGGACAGGGGGCTTCAAGCTACAATGAGCAGTTCTTC; CDR3 protein: CSVGQGASSYNEQFF
clone size: .; V gene: TRBV7-8; J gene: TRBJ1-1; D gene: .; CDR3 DNA: TGTGCCAGCAGCTTGAGGATCGGGAGCTGGAACACTGAAGCTTTCTTT; CDR3 protein: CASSLRIGSWNTEAFF
clone size: few; V gene: TRBV14; J gene: TRBJ2-3; D gene: .; CDR3 DNA: TGTGCCAGCAGCCAAGATCTTATGCCGGATACGCAGTATTTT; CDR3 protein: CASSQDLMPDTQYF
clone size: .; V gene: TRBV19; J gene: TRBJ2-3; D gene: TRBD2; CDR3 DNA: TGTGCCAGTAGTGGAGCGGGAGCTAACACAGATACGCAGTATTTT; CDR3 protein: CASSGAGANTDTQYF
clone size: .; V gene: TRBV7-9; J gene: TRBJ2-1; D gene: TRBD2; CDR3 DNA: TGTGCCAGCAGCTTGACTAGCGGGATTCTTGAGCAGTTCTTC; CDR3 protein: CASSLTSGILEQFF
clone size: few; V gene: TRBV29-1; J gene: TRBJ2-5; D gene: .; CDR3 DNA: TGCAGCGTTGAAGATCCCCGGGGATGGGAAGAGACCCAGTACTTC; CDR3 protein: CSVEDPRGWEETQYF
clone size: few; V gene: TRBV21-1; J gene: TRBJ1-3; D gene: .; CDR3 DNA: TGTGCCAGCAGCCCTGCGGGGCTAGGACATAACTCTGGAAACACCATATATTTT; CDR3 protein: CASSPAGLGHNSGNTIYF
clone size: few; V gene: TRBV4-2; J gene: TRBJ1-1; D gene: TRBD1; CDR3 DNA: TGTGCCAGCAGCCAGGATCAGGGGGGAATCACTGAAGCTTTCTTT; CDR3 protein: CASSQDQGGITEAFF
clone size: once; V gene: TRBV2; J gene: TRBJ1-5; D gene: .; CDR3 DNA: TGTGCCAGCAGTGAAACTTCCGGGACACGGAGCCCCCAGCATTTT; CDR3 protein: CASSETSGTRSPQHF
clone size: .; V gene: TRBV2; J gene: TRBJ1-6; D gene: .; CDR3 DNA: TGTGCCACCCAGGGACCTAAGAGCTCCTATAATTCACCCCTCCACTTT; CDR3 protein: CATQGPKSSYNSPLHF
clone size: .; V gene: TRBV7-2; J gene: TRBJ2-3; D gene: .; CDR3 DNA: TGTGCCAGCAGCCTGGGACTGTGGCGGGGGCAGGGAGATACGCAGTATTTT; CDR3 protein: CASSLGLWRGQGDTQYF
clone size: .; V gene: TRBV5-5; J gene: TRBJ2-7; D gene: .; CDR3 DNA: TGTGCCAGCAGCTGGAGGGACACGATGTCCTACGAGCAGTACTTC; CDR3 protein: CASSWRDTMSYEQYF
clone size: .; V gene: TRBV5-1; J gene: TRBJ2-7; D gene: TRBD1; CDR3 DNA: TGCGCCAGCAGCACAGCCGGGACAGGGGCGTACGAGCAGTACTTC; CDR3 protein: CASSTAGTGAYEQYF
clone size: once; V gene: TRBV6-5; J gene: TRBJ1-2; D gene: TRBD1; CDR3 DNA: TGTGCCAGCAGTGACAGGGGGCGCATTCATGGCTACACCTTC; CDR3 protein: CASSDRGRIHGYTF
clone size: .; V gene: TRBV10-3; J gene: TRBJ1-4; D gene: TRBD1; CDR3 DNA: TGTGCCATCCGGGACAGGGCGGCTGAAAAACTGTTTTTT; CDR3 protein: CAIRDRAAEKLFF
clone size: .; V gene: TRBV9; J gene: TRBJ1-1; D gene: .; CDR3 DNA: TGTGCCAGCAGCGTAGTTTCACAGGGTGAAGCTTTCTTT; CDR3 protein: CASSVVSQGEAFF
clone size: .; V gene: TRBV7-9; J gene: TRBJ1-1; D gene: .; CDR3 DNA: TGTGCCAGCAGCACTAGTGGTATGGCGCGGGTTTTTGGAGCTTTCTTT; CDR3 protein: CASSTSGMARVFGAFF
clone size: .; V gene: TRBV27; J gene: TRBJ2-1; D gene: .; CDR3 DNA: TGTGCCAGCAGTTCGGGGAGGTCCTACAATGAGCAGTTCTTC; CDR3 protein: CASSSGRSYNEQFF